The present TCR beta chain was sequenced within a study of long-term antiretroviral therapy in people with HIV (dated 2022 in TCRdb). Looking at the study overall: The earliest samples were collected approximately a decade before the 2015 WHO recommendation for immediate ART, a period when ART was typically delayed until CD4 counts fell. About 35% of the 30 participants with HIV were female. A total of around 200 cryopreserved PBMC samples were contributed to the cohort by 30 adults with confirmed HIV infection, with samples collected serially over a mean of roughly six years (range 1-12). Test extractions of a monoclonal T-cell line alongside approximately 34 polyclonal samples showed no cross-contamination during QIAcube processing. A retrospective serial study tested whether changes in peripheral blood TRB repertoire composition and diversity were associated with ART initiation and durable HIV suppression.

CDR1 and CDR2 are drawn from the germline V gene: SGDLS, YYNGEE. The CDR3 sequence holds 16 residues, the cysteine and phenylalanine included. Only the CDR3 part of the read is kept: 48 bases, read in frame from the first base. Trimming accounts for 0 bases at V and 8 bases at J, while the number of junction bases matched to no gene is 10. General findings and caveats noted by the study authors: Narrower CDR3 length ranges were observed in HIV repertoires than in controls, and an antigen-experienced repertoire with only a slight naive shift after ART was suggested by the network structure. Because pre-ART samples had limited cell numbers, unsorted PBMC were profiled rather than sorted CD4+ and CD8+ T cells. Samples dated from the mid-2000s to the late 2010s, and the ART regimens used may be less effective than current ones. Inferences about post-ART repertoire changes are limited because no data were available on ART adherence, viral resistance or therapy changes. Starting ART was linked to a significant rise in TRB diversity, yet even with long-term ART the diversity remained significantly lower than in transplant donor controls. Owing to limited PBMC availability, only the TCR beta chain was sequenced, without alpha chain pairing. At every time point, the repertoire was dominated by expanded TRB clones first identified before ART initiation, although this dominance fluctuated and, in many PLHIV, declined after ART.

To be included, a participant needed at least one PBMC sample from before ART initiation plus at least two post-ART samples. All participants with HIV were treated in the United States of America. Before DNA extraction, cryopreserved samples of about 1-10 million PBMC were thawed and washed. At the time of the earliest PBMC sample, participants with HIV were aged between about 23 and 55 years. PBMC samples were contributed by each participant from 1-4 timepoints before ART initiation and 2-8 timepoints after ART initiation, with a median of 7 samples. For every participant, serial HIV viral load, CD4+ T-cell count, ART history and demographic data were obtained. Genomic DNA was extracted from unsorted PBMC with a Qiagen kit on a QIAcube, with processing performed in batches of 12 samples. The immunoSEQ hsTCRB v3.0 assay was used at survey level resolution to sequence the TRB variable region. The target sequencing depth for TRB was about 40,000-55,000 T-cell genomes per sample. TRB libraries were pooled and sequenced on an Illumina MiSeq using a v3 150-cycle kit. In the original analysis: Repertoire analysis was run in R within a reproducible Nextflow workflow that covered QC, data transformation and analysis. LymphoSeq2, an R package for exploring AIRR-Seq data, was used to implement the custom analyses. After excluding a handful of samples that yielded fewer than 5000 total TRB sequences, 150 to 200 HIV repertoires remained for analysis. Among the 200 or so HIV repertoires that were kept, almost 60 were collected before ART initiation and roughly 130 were collected after ART initiation. Each repertoire was downsampled to 5000 TRB nucleotide sequences, and summary statistics were averaged across 100 downsampling iterations. TRB sequences were retained for analysis only if CDR3 regions of at least seven amino acids were present. Diversity was measured with a Shannon entropy-derived clonality score and the Gini coefficient. Repertoire networks linked the top 5000 CDR3 amino acid sequences whenever two sequences differed by an edit distance of one. For TRB CDR3 amino acid sequences, GLIPH2 was used to predict antigen specificity groups and MHC restriction. Known CMV, EBV, HIV or tissue antigen associations were flagged by matching CDR3 amino acid sequences against VDJdb and McPAS-TCR. Pre-ART, post-ART and control groups were compared with Wilcoxon signed-rank tests and Holm-Bonferroni correction. TCRdb stores this immuneACCESS table with in-frame sequences only. Part of the clones is absent; in the studies checked, under half of the shortfall reflects unresolved V genes, and no reason is known for the rest. V, J and clone size derive from that table, while D and trimming were established from the DNA sequence. Present in this sample are roughly 20,000 clones, around 85% of which were seen just once. The leading ten clones occupy 3.5% to 5% of the sample.

This clone was seen just once. What antigen it recognizes has not been identified. Within one base of it there is no much larger clone, and no base qualities were kept. The V and J segments used are TRBV9 and TRBJ2-1, with 8 central nucleotides matching TRBD2. Sequencing was performed on unsorted PBMCs, taken 4 years after starting antiretroviral therapy. This sequence originates from a man aged 18 to 30 with HIV. The DNA sequence follows: TGTGCCAGCAGCGTAGGTTGGGGACTAGATGTCGATGAGCAGTTCTTC. The resulting protein is CASSVGWGLDVDEQFF.